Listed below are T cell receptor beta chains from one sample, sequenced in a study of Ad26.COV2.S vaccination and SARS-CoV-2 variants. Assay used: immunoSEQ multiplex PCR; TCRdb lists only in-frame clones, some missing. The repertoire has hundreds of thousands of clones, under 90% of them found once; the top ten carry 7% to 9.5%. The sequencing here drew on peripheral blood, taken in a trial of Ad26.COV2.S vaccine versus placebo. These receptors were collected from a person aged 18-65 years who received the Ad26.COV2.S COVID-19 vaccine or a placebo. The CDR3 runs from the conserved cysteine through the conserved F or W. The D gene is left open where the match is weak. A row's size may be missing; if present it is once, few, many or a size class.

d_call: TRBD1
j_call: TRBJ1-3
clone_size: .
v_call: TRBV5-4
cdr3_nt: TGTGCCAGCCGGGACAGGGCGGCTGGAAACACCATATATTTT
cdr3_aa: CASRDRAAGNTIYF

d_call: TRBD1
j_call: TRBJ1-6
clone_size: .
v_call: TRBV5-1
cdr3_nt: TGCGCCAGCAGTACCAACCTCGGACAGGGCCCTTCACCCCTCCACTTT
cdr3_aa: CASSTNLGQGPSPLHF

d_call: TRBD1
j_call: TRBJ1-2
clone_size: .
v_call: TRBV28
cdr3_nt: TGTGCCAGCAGTTTCCCGGGACAGGGAAAGAGTGGCTACACCTTC
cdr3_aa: CASSFPGQGKSGYTF

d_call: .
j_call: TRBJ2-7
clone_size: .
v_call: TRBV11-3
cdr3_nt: TGTGCCAGCAGCGCCGACCCCTACGAGCAGTACTTC
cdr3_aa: CASSADPYEQYF

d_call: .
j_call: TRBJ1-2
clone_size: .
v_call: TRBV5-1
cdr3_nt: TGCGCCAGCAGCTTGGCAGGGCGGGGAAGTGGCTACACCTTC
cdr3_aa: CASSLAGRGSGYTF

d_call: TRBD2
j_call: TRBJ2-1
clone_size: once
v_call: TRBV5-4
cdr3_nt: TGTGCCAGCATCGACAGGGCTAGCGGGAAAATTACCAATGAGCAGTTCTTC
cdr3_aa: CASIDRASGKITNEQFF

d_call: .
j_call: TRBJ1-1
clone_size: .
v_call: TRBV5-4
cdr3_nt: TGTGCCAGCAGCTTGGAAGTGGCGGAGGTTGAAGCTTTCTTT
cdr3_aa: CASSLEVAEVEAFF

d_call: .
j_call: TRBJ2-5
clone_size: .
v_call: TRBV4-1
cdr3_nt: TGCGCCAGCAGCCAAGTTCTCCGAGAGACCCAGTACTTC
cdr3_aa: CASSQVLRETQYF

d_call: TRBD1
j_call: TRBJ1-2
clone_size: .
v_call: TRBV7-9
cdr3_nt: TGTGCCAGCAACGACCCGACAGGGGCCAGCTATGGCTACACCTTC
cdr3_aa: CASNDPTGASYGYTF

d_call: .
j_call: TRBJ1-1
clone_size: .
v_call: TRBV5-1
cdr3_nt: TGCGCCAGCAGCCCGTTTAGGGGGGCGGATGGCACTGAAGCTTTCTTT
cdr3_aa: CASSPFRGADGTEAFF

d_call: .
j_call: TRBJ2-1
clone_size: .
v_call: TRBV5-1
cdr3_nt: TGCGCCAGCAGCTTGGCCGGTCCCTGGACCACCCCGAATGAGCAGTTCTTC
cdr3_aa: CASSLAGPWTTPNEQFF

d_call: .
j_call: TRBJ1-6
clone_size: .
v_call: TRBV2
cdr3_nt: TGTGCCAGCACCGCTCTAGGAGGGGAAAATTCACCCCTCCACTTT
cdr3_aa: CASTALGGENSPLHF

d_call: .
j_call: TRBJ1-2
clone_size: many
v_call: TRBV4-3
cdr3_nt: TGCGCCAGCAGCCAAGATCACGGGTTTAACTATGGCTACACCTTC
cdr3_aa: CASSQDHGFNYGYTF

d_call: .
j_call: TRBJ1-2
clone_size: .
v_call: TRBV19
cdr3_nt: TGTGCCAGTAGTATGCCGGGCCTTCATCTCTATGGCTACACCTTC
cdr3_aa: CASSMPGLHLYGYTF

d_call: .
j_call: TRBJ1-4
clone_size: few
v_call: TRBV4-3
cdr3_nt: TGCGCCAGCAGCCAAGAATCCCGGGAGGGGGAAAAACTGTTTTTT
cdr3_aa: CASSQESREGEKLFF

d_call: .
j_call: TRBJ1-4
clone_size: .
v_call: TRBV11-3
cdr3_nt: TGTGCCAGCAGACCACCACAGGGACGAGAGGCAACTAATGAAAAACTGTTTTTT
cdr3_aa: CASRPPQGREATNEKLFF

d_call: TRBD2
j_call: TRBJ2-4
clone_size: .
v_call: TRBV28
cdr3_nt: TGTGCCAGCAGCGCCCCGGGACTAGCGGGAGGGATCGGCAAAAACATTCAGTACTTC
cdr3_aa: CASSAPGLAGGIGKNIQYF

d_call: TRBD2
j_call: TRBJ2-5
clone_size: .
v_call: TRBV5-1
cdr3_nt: TGCGCCAGCTCCGGGCTAGCGGGGTCAGAGACCCAGTACTTC
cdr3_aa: CASSGLAGSETQYF

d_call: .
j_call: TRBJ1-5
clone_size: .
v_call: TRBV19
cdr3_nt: TGTGCCAGTTGGGACGGACTCAATCAGCCCCAGCATTTT
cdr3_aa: CASWDGLNQPQHF

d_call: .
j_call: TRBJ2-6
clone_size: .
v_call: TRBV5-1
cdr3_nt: TGCGCCAGCAGCTACATCACGTCTGGGGCCAACGTCCTGACTTTC
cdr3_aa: CASSYITSGANVLTF

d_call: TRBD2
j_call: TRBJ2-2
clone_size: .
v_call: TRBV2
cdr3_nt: TGTGCCAGCAGTTCACGAGCTAGCGGGAGGAAGGCCGGGGAGCTGTTTTTT
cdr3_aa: CASSSRASGRKAGELFF

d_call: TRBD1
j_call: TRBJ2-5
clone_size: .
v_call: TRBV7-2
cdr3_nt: TGTGCCAGCACTAGGGACAGGGCAGAGACCCAGTACTTC
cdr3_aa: CASTRDRAETQYF

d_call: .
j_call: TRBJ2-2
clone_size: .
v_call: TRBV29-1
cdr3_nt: TGCAGCGTTGCGAAAGGCAGGGTCGGAGGCACCGGGGAGCTGTTTTTT
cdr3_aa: CSVAKGRVGGTGELFF

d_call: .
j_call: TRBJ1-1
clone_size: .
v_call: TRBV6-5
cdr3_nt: TGTGCCAGCAGTAGAGGGCTGAACACTGAAGCTTTCTTT
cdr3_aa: CASSRGLNTEAFF

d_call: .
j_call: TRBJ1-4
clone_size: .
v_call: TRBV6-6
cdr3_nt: TGTGCCAGCAGAAGAGACCCTGCAACTAATGAAAAACTGTTTTTT
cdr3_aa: CASRRDPATNEKLFF

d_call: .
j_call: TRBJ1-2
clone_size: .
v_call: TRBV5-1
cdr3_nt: TGCGCCAGCAGCTTGGAAGCACAGACCTATGGCTACACCTTC
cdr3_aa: CASSLEAQTYGYTF

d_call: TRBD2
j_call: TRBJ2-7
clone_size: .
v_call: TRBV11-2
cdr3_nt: TGTGCCAGCAGCTTAGAAGCGGGGGGTTACTACGAGCAGTACTTC
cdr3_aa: CASSLEAGGYYEQYF

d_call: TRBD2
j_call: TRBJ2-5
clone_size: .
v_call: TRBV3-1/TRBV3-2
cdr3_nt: TGTGCCAGCAGCCAGGTAGCGGGAGTGCCCAGTGGGGGGACCCAGTACTTC
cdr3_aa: CASSQVAGVPSGGTQYF

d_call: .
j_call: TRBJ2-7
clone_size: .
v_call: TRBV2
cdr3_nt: TGTGCCAGCAGTGAAGCGGGGGTTATCTCCTACGAGCAGTACTTC
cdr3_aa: CASSEAGVISYEQYF

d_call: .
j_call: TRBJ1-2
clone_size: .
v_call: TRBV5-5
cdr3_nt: TGTGCCAGCAGCTTGCAGGGATCTAACTATGGCTACACCTTC
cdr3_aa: CASSLQGSNYGYTF

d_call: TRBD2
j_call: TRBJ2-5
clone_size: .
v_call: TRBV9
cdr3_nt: TGTGCCAGCAGCGTTATTAGCGGGACCAAAGAGACCCAGTACTTC
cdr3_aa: CASSVISGTKETQYF

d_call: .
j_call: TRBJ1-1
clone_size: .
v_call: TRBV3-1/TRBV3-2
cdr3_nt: TGTGCCAGCAGCCAAGATTTGTGGGAGAACACTGAAGCTTTCTTT
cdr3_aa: CASSQDLWENTEAFF

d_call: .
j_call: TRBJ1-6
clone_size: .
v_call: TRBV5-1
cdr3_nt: TGCGCCAGCAGCTTGGAGGGTGCCGCTTCACCCCTCCACTTT
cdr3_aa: CASSLEGAASPLHF

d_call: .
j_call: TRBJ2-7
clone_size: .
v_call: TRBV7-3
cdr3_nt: TGTGCCAGCAGCTCGGGCGGCGAGCAGTACTTC
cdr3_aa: CASSSGGEQYF

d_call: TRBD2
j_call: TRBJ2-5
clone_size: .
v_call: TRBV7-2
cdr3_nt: TGTGCCAGCAGCTTAGGACTAGCGGGGGACCAAGAGACCCAGTACTTC
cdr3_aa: CASSLGLAGDQETQYF

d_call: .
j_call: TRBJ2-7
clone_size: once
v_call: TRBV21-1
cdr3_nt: TGTGCCAGCAGCCTGAGGGACAGGGCCCTTTACGAGCAGTACTTC
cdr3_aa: CASSLRDRALYEQYF

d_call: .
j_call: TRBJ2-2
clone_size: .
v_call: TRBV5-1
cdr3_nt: TGCGCCAGCAACCCGATTCGGGGCACCGGGGAGCTGTTTTTT
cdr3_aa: CASNPIRGTGELFF

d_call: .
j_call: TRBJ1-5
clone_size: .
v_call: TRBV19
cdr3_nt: TGTGCCAGTAGTCATGGGGGGACCCTAGGCCATCAGCCCCAGCATTTT
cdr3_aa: CASSHGGTLGHQPQHF

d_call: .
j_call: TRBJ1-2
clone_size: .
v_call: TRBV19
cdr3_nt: TGTGCCAGCAACGATGCGGTCTATGGCTACACCTTC
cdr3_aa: CASNDAVYGYTF

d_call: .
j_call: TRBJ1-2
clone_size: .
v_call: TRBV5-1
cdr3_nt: TGCGCCAGCAGCAAAAGGCCTCGGCGGCCTTGCGGCTACACCTTC
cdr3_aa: CASSKRPRRPCGYTF

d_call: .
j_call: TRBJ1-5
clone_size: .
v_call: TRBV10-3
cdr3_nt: TGTGCCATCAGTGAGGGGGGGTCGGGCAATCAGCCCCAGCATTTT
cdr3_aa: CAISEGGSGNQPQHF

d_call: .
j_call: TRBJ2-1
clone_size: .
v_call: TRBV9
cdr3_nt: TGTGCCAGCAGCGTATCGGGGTCGAGCTCCTACAATGAGCAGTTCTTC
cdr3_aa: CASSVSGSSSYNEQFF

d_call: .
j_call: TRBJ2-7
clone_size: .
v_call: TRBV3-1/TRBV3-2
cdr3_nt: TGTGCCAGCAGCCGGGAGACCTACGAGCAGTACTTC
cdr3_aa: CASSRETYEQYF

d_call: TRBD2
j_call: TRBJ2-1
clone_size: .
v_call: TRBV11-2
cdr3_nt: TGTGCCAGCATCACAGGACTAGCGGGGAGGTCCTACAATGAGCAGTTCTTC
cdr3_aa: CASITGLAGRSYNEQFF

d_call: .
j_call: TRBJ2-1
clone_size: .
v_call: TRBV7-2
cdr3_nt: TGTGCCAGCAGCCTCGAGGGGGGTTCCTACAATGAGCAGTTCTTC
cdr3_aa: CASSLEGGSYNEQFF

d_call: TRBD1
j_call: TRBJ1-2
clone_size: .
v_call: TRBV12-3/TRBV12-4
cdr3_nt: TGTGCCAGCAGCAGGGGGCGTGGTGGCTACACCTTC
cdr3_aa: CASSRGRGGYTF

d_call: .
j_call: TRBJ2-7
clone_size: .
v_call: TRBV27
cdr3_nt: TGTGCCAGCAGTCCTCCAGGGGTCCACGAGCAGTACTTC
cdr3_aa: CASSPPGVHEQYF

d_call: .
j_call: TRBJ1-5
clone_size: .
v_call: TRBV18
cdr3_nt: TGTGCCAGCTCCCCGGGTGGTGCGGGTCAGCCCCAGCATTTT
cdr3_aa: CASSPGGAGQPQHF

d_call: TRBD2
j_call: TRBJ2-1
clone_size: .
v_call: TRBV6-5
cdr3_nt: TGTGCCAGCCGACTAGCGAGCTCCTACAATGAGCAGTTCTTC
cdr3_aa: CASRLASSYNEQFF

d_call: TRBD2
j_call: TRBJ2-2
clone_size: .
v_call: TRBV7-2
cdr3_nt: TGTGCCAGCAGCTTACGTGGTAGCGGGGCGTACACCGGGGAGCTGTTTTTT
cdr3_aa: CASSLRGSGAYTGELFF

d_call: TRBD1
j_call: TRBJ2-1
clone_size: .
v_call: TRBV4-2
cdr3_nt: TGTGCCAGCAGCCAACTAGGACAGGGGATAGACGGTACCGACAATGAGCAGTTCTTC
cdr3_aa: CASSQLGQGIDGTDNEQFF

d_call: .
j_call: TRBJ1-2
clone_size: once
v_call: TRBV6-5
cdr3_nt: TGTGCCAGCAGGGAGGAGCGGAACCGCGGCTACACCTTC
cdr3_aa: CASREERNRGYTF

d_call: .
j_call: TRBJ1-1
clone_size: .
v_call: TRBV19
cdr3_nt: TGTGCCAGTAGTCCACTCCTCGGGGGCGCGGACACTGAAGCTTTCTTT
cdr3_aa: CASSPLLGGADTEAFF

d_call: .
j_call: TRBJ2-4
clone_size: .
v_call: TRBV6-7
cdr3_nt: TGTGCCAGCAGACCACTCGCCCGAGGTATAGCCAAAAACATTCAGTACTTC
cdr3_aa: CASRPLARGIAKNIQYF

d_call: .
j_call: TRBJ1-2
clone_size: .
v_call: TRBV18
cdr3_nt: TGTGCCAGCTCACAAGGGACCGTTTACCCCAACTATGGCTACACCTTC
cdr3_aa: CASSQGTVYPNYGYTF

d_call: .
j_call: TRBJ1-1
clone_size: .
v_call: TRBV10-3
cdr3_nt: TGTGCCATCAGTGAGCGGACTGAAGCTTTCTTT
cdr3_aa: CAISERTEAFF

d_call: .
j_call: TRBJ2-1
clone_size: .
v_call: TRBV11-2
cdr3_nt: TGTGCCAGCAGCTTAGTAGGCGATGAGCAGTTCTTC
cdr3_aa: CASSLVGDEQFF